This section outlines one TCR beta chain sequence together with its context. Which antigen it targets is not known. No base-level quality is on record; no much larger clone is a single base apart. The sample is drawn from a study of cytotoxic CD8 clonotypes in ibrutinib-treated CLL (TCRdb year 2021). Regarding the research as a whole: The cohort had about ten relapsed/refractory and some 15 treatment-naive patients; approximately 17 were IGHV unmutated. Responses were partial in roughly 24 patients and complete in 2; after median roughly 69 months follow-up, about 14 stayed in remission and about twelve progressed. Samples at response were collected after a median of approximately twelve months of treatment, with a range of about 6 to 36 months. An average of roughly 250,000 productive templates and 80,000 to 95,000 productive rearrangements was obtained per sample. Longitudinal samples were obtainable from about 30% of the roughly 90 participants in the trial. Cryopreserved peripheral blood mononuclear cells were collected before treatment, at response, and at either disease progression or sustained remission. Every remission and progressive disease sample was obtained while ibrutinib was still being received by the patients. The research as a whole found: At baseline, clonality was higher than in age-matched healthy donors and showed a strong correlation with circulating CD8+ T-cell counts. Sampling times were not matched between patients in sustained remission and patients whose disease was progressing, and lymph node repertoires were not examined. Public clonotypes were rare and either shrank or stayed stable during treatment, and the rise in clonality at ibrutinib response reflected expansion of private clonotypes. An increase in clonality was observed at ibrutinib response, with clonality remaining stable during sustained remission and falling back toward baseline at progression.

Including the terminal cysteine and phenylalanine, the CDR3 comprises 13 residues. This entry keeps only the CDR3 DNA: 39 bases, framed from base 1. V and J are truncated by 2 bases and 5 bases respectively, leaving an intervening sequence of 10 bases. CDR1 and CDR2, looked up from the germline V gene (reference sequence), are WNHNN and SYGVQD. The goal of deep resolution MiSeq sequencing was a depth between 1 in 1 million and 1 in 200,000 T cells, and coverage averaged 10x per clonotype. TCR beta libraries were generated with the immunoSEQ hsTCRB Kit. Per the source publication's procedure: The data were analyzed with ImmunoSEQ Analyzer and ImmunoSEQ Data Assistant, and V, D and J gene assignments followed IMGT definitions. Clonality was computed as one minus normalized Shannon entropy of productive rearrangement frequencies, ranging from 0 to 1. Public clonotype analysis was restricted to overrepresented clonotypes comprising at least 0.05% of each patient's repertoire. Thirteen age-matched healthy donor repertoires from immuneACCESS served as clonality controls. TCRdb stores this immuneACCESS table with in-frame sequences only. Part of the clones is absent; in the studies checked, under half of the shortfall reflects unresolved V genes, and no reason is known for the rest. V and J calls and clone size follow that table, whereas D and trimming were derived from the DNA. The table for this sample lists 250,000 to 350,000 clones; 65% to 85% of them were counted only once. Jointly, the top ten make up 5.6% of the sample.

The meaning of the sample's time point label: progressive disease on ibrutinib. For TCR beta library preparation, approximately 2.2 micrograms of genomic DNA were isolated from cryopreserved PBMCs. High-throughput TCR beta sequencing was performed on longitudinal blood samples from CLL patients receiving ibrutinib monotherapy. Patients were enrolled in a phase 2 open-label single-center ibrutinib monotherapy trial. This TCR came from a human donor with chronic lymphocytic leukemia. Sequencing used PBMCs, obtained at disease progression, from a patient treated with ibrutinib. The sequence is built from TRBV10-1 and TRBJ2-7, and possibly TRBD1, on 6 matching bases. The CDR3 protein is CASSEQGLDEQYF. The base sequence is TGCGCCAGCAGTGAGCAGGGGCTGGACGAGCAGTACTTC.